These 21 T cell receptor beta chains share one sample of origin, sequenced in a study of OX40 agonist ivuxolimab in advanced cancers. TCRdb's table, derived via immunoSEQ multiplex PCR, lists solely in-frame clones and lacks some. The sample gives about 96,000 clones, more than 80% of which show up once; around 5.8% is in the top ten. The sample here was CD4+ or CD8+ T cells sorted from blood, taken in a trial of the OX40 agonist ivuxolimab. Every receptor here comes from an adult with an advanced solid tumor such as melanoma, head and neck, liver or kidney cancer.

The CDR3 DNA follows: TGTGCCAGCAGTTTAGCAGGCAGGCCCCTCCACTTT. This sequence encodes CASSLAGRPLHF. The genes are TRBV27 and TRBJ1-6; D unclear. This CDR3 region has 12 residues. Looked up from germline, CDR1 is MNHEY and CDR2 is SMNVEV (reference sequence). V lost 2 bases and J lost 13, with 9 bases in between.

The chain recombines TRBV4-3 with TRBJ2-3; TRBD2 agrees at 9 bases. There are 17 residues in the CDR3. The germline CDR1 and CDR2 sequences are LGHNA and YSLEER. Unmatched junction bases numbered 8, after V lost 0 bases and J lost 4 bases. This chain's CDR3 is CASSQDSAGGPADTQYF. The CDR3 DNA follows: TGCGCCAGCAGCCAAGATTCCGCGGGGGGGCCGGCAGATACGCAGTATTTT.

The chain recombines TRBV10-3 with TRBJ1-5; D gene ambiguous. The CDR3 has 13 amino acids. Germline-derived CDR1 and CDR2 are ENHRY and SYGVKD. The V end lost 0 bases, the J end lost 6 bases, and 6 bases lay between the germline ends. CDR3: CAISESAGQPQHF. CDR3 DNA sequence: TGTGCCATCAGTGAGTCGGCGGGTCAGCCCCAGCATTTT.

V and J are TRBV6-6 and TRBJ1-4; no reliable D call. V was clipped by 6 bases and J by 0 bases, with 11 bases between them. CDR3 length: 15 amino acids. Germline lookup yields CDR1 MNHNY and CDR2 SVGAGI (reference sequence). CDR3 in amino acids: CASRTRVATNEKLFF. The CDR3 DNA reads TGTGCCAGCAGGACGCGGGTTGCAACTAATGAAAAACTGTTTTTT.

J is TRBJ1-1 and V is TRBV9, with 10 bases identical to TRBD1. The germline CDR1 and CDR2 sequences are SGDLS and YYNGEE. The CDR3 spans 17 residues. V was clipped by 0 bases and J by 5 bases; unmatched bases: 10. The CDR3 here is CASSVGGTGDVWTEAFF. As DNA, the CDR3 is TGTGCCAGCAGCGTAGGGGGGACAGGGGATGTATGGACTGAAGCTTTCTTT.

This rearrangement joins TRBV9 to TRBJ2-3; 10 bases agree with TRBD2. Trimming cost V 0 bases and J 2 bases; bases outside gene matches: 12. CDR3 length: 19 residues. The V gene's germline CDR1 is SGDLS and CDR2 YYNGEE. The CDR3 here is CASSVGLWLAGGITDTQYF. CDR3 DNA: TGTGCCAGCAGCGTAGGTTTGTGGTTAGCGGGGGGCATCACAGATACGCAGTATTTT.

CDR3 sequence (DNA): TGTGCCAGCTCAGTCGGAGGGGCGTCTAATGAAAAACTGTTTTTT. Translating it yields CASSVGGASNEKLFF. The chain uses TRBV18 and TRBJ1-4, with D maybe TRBD1 (5 bases). The V end was cut by 5 bases, the J end by 3 bases, with 13 bases between. Germline V lookup: CDR1 KGHSH, CDR2 LQKENI. This CDR3 is built from 15 residues.

The J gene is TRBJ2-1, the V gene TRBV27; 8 bases are a match to TRBD2. J was trimmed by 5 bases and V by 3 bases; bases with no gene match: 12. Germline V lookup: CDR1 MNHEY, CDR2 SMNVEV (reference sequence). This CDR3 is built from 17 residues. CDR3 nucleotide sequence: TGTGCCAGCAGTTTTACCCCCTCTAGCGGGCCAAACAATGAGCAGTTCTTC. Translated: CASSFTPSSGPNNEQFF.

V is TRBV19 and J is TRBJ2-3; 15 nucleotides line up with TRBD2. Germline V lookup: CDR1 LNHDA, CDR2 SQIVND (reference sequence). With V trimmed by 5 bases and J by 0 bases, 6 bases remained unmatched. The CDR3 is made up of 18 amino acids. The chain's CDR3 is CASSPRTSGGVSTDTQYF. The CDR3 region has the DNA TGTGCCAGTAGTCCGCGGACTAGCGGGGGGGTTAGCACAGATACGCAGTATTTT.

The chain employs TRBV7-2 and TRBJ2-4; no clear D. The CDR3 consists of 15 residues. Germline V gives CDR1 SGHTA, CDR2 FQGNSA. V was trimmed by 4 bases and J by 2 bases, leaving 12 bases between them. The CDR3 here is CASSSGLRSKNIQYF. As DNA, the CDR3 is TGTGCCAGCAGCTCGGGCCTTCGGTCCAAAAACATTCAGTACTTC.

The chain links TRBV5-1 to TRBJ2-7; 9 nucleotides match TRBD1. V was pared by 2 bases and J by 6 bases, with 6 bases of the junction left unmatched. CDR3 length: 14 amino acids. The germline V gene has CDR1 SGHRS and CDR2 YFSETQ. The CDR3 region is CASSFGQGIGEQYF. The CDR3 bases are TGCGCCAGCAGCTTTGGACAGGGGATCGGCGAGCAGTACTTC.

V is TRBV5-1 and J is TRBJ1-2; D uncertain. Germline V CDR1 and CDR2: SGHRS, YFSETQ. There are 13 residues in the CDR3. The V end lost 4 bases, the J end lost 7 bases, and 14 bases lay between the germline ends. Written as DNA, the CDR3 is TGCGCCAGCAGCCCGGGCCCCCGGTCTGGCTACACCTTC. It yields the protein CASSPGPRSGYTF.

The chain carries TRBV2 and TRBJ1-1; TRBD1 aligns across 9 bases. V was pared by 7 bases and J by 4 bases, with 7 bases of the junction left unmatched. CDR1 is SNHLY and CDR2 is FYNNEI in the germline V gene. This CDR3 comprises 14 residues. This chain's CDR3 is CASTRKGQGTEAFF. CDR3 DNA: TGTGCCAGCACACGCAAGGGACAGGGCACTGAAGCTTTCTTT.

The rearrangement uses TRBV29-1 and TRBJ2-3, with 14 nucleotides matching TRBD2. Germline assignment: CDR1 SQVTM and CDR2 ANQGSEA. Trimming removed 6 bases from V and 3 bases from J; junction bases left unmatched: 5. The CDR3 covers 15 residues. The CDR3 spells CSVRTSGGRTDTQYF. The CDR3 DNA is TGCAGCGTCCGGACTAGCGGGGGGAGAACAGATACGCAGTATTTT.

The rearrangement links TRBV12-5 to TRBJ2-1; D is possibly TRBD2 (6 bases). Germline CDR1 LGHNT, CDR2 FRNRAP. The CDR3 is made up of 11 amino acids. V was cut by 1 base and J by 12 bases, with 7 bases left in between. The CDR3 DNA is TGTGCTAGTGGTTTGGACGGGGGGCAGTTCTTC. Translated: CASGLDGGQFF.

The CDR3 loop reads CASSLRQGDGYTF. The CDR3 nucleotides read TGTGCCAGCAGCTTAAGACAGGGTGACGGCTACACCTTC. The rearrangement joins TRBV5-6 to TRBJ1-2, with TRBD1 matching over 7 bases. CDR3 length: 13 amino acids. Trimming at V came to 2 bases and at J to 8 bases, leaving 6 bases not matched to a gene. Germline V lookup: CDR1 SGHDT, CDR2 YYEEEE.

The count of this clone is one. The J gene is TRBJ2-2, the V gene TRBV18; TRBD1 matches at 7 bases. The J segment lost 7 bases and the V segment lost 3 bases, leaving 8 bases of the junction unmatched. CDR1 is KGHSH, CDR2 LQKENI, per germline. This CDR3 has 15 amino acids. The CDR3 loop reads CASSPATGLFGELFF. The CDR3 DNA is TGTGCCAGCTCACCGGCGACAGGGTTATTCGGGGAGCTGTTTTTT.

The DNA for the CDR3 is TGTGCCAGCAGCGTAGGTGGTAGCTTGGGACAAGAGACCCAGTACTTC. Translation: CASSVGGSLGQETQYF. The chain combines TRBV9 with TRBJ2-5; D gene uncertain. Trimming shortened V by 0 bases and J by 2 bases, and 14 bases separated the two germline ends. From germline, CDR1 is SGDLS and CDR2 YYNGEE. This CDR3 has 16 residues.

The chain employs TRBV29-1 and TRBJ2-7; the match to TRBD1 covers 9 bases. J lost 2 bases, V lost 6 bases, and 8 bases had no gene match. The germline V gene has CDR1 SQVTM and CDR2 ANQGSEA. The CDR3 has 14 residues. For the CDR3, the DNA is TGCAGCGTGGAGCGAAGGACAGGGGCCTACGAGCAGTACTTC. Translated: CSVERRTGAYEQYF.

The V gene is TRBV19, the J gene TRBJ2-7; maybe TRBD1 (6 bases). The V end lost 1 base, the J end lost 6 bases, and 13 bases lay between the germline ends. This CDR3 region has 14 residues. The V gene's germline CDR1 is LNHDA and CDR2 SQIVND (reference sequence). The CDR3 loop is CASSIVGDTVEQYF. In nucleotides, the CDR3 is TGTGCCAGTAGTATAGTGGGGGACACTGTCGAGCAGTACTTC.

The CDR3 coding sequence is TGTGCCTGCACTAGACAGGCCATTAGCTATGGCTACACCTTC. It translates to CACTRQAISYGYTF. This chain connects TRBV30 to TRBJ1-2; a weak D match, TRBD1 (6 bases). The germline V gene encodes CDR1 GTSNPN and CDR2 SVGIG (reference sequence). CDR3 size: 14 residues. V lost 6 bases, J lost 4 bases, and 18 bases lay in between.